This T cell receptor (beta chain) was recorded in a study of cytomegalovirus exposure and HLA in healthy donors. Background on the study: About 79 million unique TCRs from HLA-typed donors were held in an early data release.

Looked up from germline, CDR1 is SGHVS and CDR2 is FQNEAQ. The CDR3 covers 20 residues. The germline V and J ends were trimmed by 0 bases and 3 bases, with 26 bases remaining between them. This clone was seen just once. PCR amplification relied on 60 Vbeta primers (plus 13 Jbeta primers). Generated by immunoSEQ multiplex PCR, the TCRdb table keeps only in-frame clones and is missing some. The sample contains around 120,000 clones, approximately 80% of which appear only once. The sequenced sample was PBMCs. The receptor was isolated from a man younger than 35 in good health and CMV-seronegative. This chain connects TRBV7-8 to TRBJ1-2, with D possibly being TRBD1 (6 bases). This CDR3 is CASSLAPDRFRDSGDYGYTF. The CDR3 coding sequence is TGTGCCAGCAGCTTAGCCCCAGACAGGTTTAGGGATTCCGGGGACTATGGCTACACCTTC.